The present T cell receptor (beta chain) was sequenced within a study of T cell responses to AZD1222 COVID-19 vaccine. Notes on the study in general: Females made up more of the donors, who were largely white British, and clonal diversity may have come out too low. Baseline testing showed seropositivity in only a handful of AZD1222 recipients. Along spike, vaccine-associated CD4 TCRs were found throughout, with dominance at 160-218 and 743-854.

Germline CDR1 reads SGHTA; CDR2 reads FQGNSA. CDR3 length: 14 residues. Trimming stripped 2 bases from V and 3 bases from J, with 8 bases between. On this clone: Its target is unknown.

TCRdb's table, derived via immunoSEQ multiplex PCR, lists solely in-frame clones and lacks some. The table shows roughly 100,000 clones, with 85% to 90% occurring only once. The sequence derives from an adult in good health. The V and J genes are TRBV7-2 and TRBJ1-5; a possible D gene is TRBD1 (6 bases). Source: peripheral blood, taken on day 0 of AZD1222 vaccination. CDR3 in DNA: TGTGCCAGCAGCTTAATGGGGGCCAATCAGCCCCAGCATTTT. It is translated as CASSLMGANQPQHF.